Below are 30 T cell receptor beta chains sequenced from a single sample in a study of OX40 agonist ivuxolimab in advanced cancers. The data were produced by immunoSEQ multiplex PCR, yet TCRdb's version contains in-frame clones alone and is incomplete. The data show about 130,000 clones, roughly 92% seen once. Material: CD4+ or CD8+ T cells sorted from blood, obtained in a trial of the OX40 agonist ivuxolimab. These receptors were obtained from an adult with an advanced solid tumor such as melanoma, head and neck, liver or kidney cancer.

The rearrangement uses TRBV5-6 and TRBJ1-1, with 12 bases that match TRBD1. CDR3 size: 17 residues. Germline values: CDR1 SGHDT, CDR2 YYEEEE. V dropped 4 bases and J dropped 4; count of bases not matched to a gene: 11. CDR3 in amino acids: CASSSSGTGGFSTEAFF. The CDR3 DNA reads as TGTGCCAGCAGCAGCTCCGGGACAGGGGGCTTCTCCACTGAAGCTTTCTTT.

A single count supports this clone. The V and J genes are TRBV2 and TRBJ1-3, with 10 bases that match TRBD1. This CDR3 comprises 16 residues. Per germline, CDR1 SNHLY and CDR2 FYNNEI. V shed 6 bases and J 1 base; nucleotides not matched to a gene: 6. CDR3 DNA sequence: TGTGCCAGCAGGGGGGACAGGGGTGGATCTGGAAACACCATATATTTT. It yields the protein CASRGDRGGSGNTIYF.

V is TRBV19 and J is TRBJ2-7, with 13 nucleotides matching TRBD2. Germline trimming cut 9 bases from V and 6 bases from J; bases unmatched to any gene: 8. The CDR3 length is 14 residues. CDR1 is LNHDA, CDR2 SQIVND, per germline (reference sequence). CDR3 bases: TGTGCCAGGCTAAAACTAGCGGGAGGGCGCGAGCAGTACTTC. It encodes CARLKLAGGREQYF.

The chain couples TRBV6-5 to TRBJ2-7; 12 bases map to TRBD1. Trimming removed 6 bases from V and 5 bases from J; junction bases left unmatched: 8. Germline assignment: CDR1 MNHEY and CDR2 SVGAGI. This CDR3 comprises 15 residues. The CDR3 DNA sequence: TGTGCCAGCAGGAGAGCCGGGACAGGGGGCGACGAGCAGTACTTC. Encoded protein: CASRRAGTGGDEQYF.

The V gene is TRBV9, the J gene TRBJ2-7; 7 bases match TRBD1. The CDR3 has 18 amino acids. CDR1 and CDR2 (germline): SGDLS, YYNGEE. V gave up 0 bases and J gave up 3 bases; unmatched junction bases: 15. This chain's CDR3 is CASSVGTGGQDEIYEQYF. DNA of the CDR3: TGTGCCAGCAGCGTAGGAACGGGCGGACAGGACGAGATCTACGAGCAGTACTTC.

This clone was observed a single time. This rearrangement joins TRBV7-2 to TRBJ1-4; TRBD1 agrees at 7 bases. Germline lookup yields CDR1 SGHTA and CDR2 FQGNSA. This CDR3 spans 15 amino acids. J gave up 3 bases and V 1 base, and 2 bases lay outside the gene matches. This chain's CDR3 is CASSLGGQPNEKLFF. CDR3 bases: TGTGCCAGCAGCTTAGGGGGACAGCCTAATGAAAAACTGTTTTTT. Variable domain in full (rest from reference TRBV7-2 and TRBJ1-4): GAGVSQSPSNKVTEKGKDVELRCDPISGHTALYWYRQSLGQGLEFLIYFQGNSAPDKSGLPSDRFSAERTGGSVSTLTIQRTQQEDSAVYLCASSLGGQPNEKLFFGSGTQLSVL.

The chain couples TRBV7-2 to TRBJ2-5; D might be TRBD2 (7 bases). The J call may be in error: the DNA end matches TRBJ2-7 better. The CDR3 covers 14 residues. Germline CDR1 is SGHTA and CDR2 is FQGNSA. The CDR3 nucleotides are TGTGCCAGCAGCCTACAGGGAGGGTCCTACGAGCAGTACTTC. Protein sequence: CASSLQGGSYEQYF.

The V and J genes are TRBV28 and TRBJ1-2; unclear D gene. V shed 3 bases and J shed 12 bases, with 23 bases lying between them. The V gene's germline CDR1 is MDHEN and CDR2 SYDVKM. CDR3 length equals 15 residues. The CDR3 is CASSLRGQAHMKDTF. The CDR3 DNA reads TGTGCCAGCAGTTTGAGAGGGCAGGCCCATATGAAGGACACCTTC.

The chain joins TRBV19 to TRBJ2-2, with D hard to call. This CDR3 is 16 amino acids long. CDR1 and CDR2 (germline): LNHDA, SQIVND (reference sequence). V was pared by 5 bases and J by 0 bases, with 13 bases between. Here the CDR3 reads CASSLTPAPNTGELFF. CDR3 nucleotide sequence: TGTGCCAGTAGTCTCACGCCGGCGCCGAACACCGGGGAGCTGTTTTTT. Combining the CDR3 with reference TRBV19 and TRBJ2-2 gives the whole variable domain DGGITQSPKYLFRKEGQNVTLSCEQNLNHDAMYWYRQDPGQGLRLIYYSQIVNDFQKGDIAEGYSVSREKKESFPLTVTSAQKNPTAFYLCASSLTPAPNTGELFFGEGSRLTVL.

The CDR3 DNA sequence: TGTGCCAGCAGCTTAATGTCGGATTCACCCCTCCACTTT. The encoded protein is CASSLMSDSPLHF. This chain joins TRBV7-3 and TRBJ1-6; D is ambiguous. V shed 1 base and J shed 8 bases, with 6 bases lying between them. In germline, CDR1 is SGHTA, CDR2 FQGTGA. CDR3 size: 13 residues.

The genes are TRBV9 and TRBJ2-7; 7 nucleotides align to TRBD2. V was pared by 0 bases and J by 4 bases, with 7 bases of the junction left unmatched. The CDR3 is 15 amino acids. CDR1 is SGDLS, CDR2 YYNGEE, per germline. The CDR3 reads CASSVDPGGGYEQYF. For the CDR3, the DNA is TGTGCCAGCAGCGTAGACCCCGGGGGAGGGTACGAGCAGTACTTC.

This chain uses TRBV27 with TRBJ2-7, with D tentatively TRBD1 (7 bases). CDR1 is MNHEY, CDR2 SMNVEV, per germline (reference sequence). Trimming pared 3 bases from V and 2 bases from J, leaving 11 bases between. This CDR3 spans 14 amino acids. This CDR3 reads CASSFQGGTYEQYF. DNA for the CDR3: TGTGCCAGCAGTTTTCAGGGGGGAACCTACGAGCAGTACTTC.

V and J are TRBV4-2 and TRBJ1-1; 10 positions agree with TRBD1. The germline gives CDR1 LGHNA, CDR2 YNFKEQ. Trimming cost V 1 base and J 5 bases; bases outside gene matches: 1. The CDR3 is 14 residues long. The CDR3 DNA reads TGTGCCAGCAGCCAAGCGGACAGGGGGACTGAAGCTTTCTTT. As protein: CASSQADRGTEAFF.

The DNA of the CDR3 is TGTGCCAGCAGCGCATCCCTGCGACTAGGGGGGACAGATACGCAGTATTTT. This translates into CASSASLRLGGTDTQYF. The rearrangement links TRBV9 to TRBJ2-3, with D perhaps assigned TRBD1 or TRBD2 (6 bases each). The length of the CDR3 is 17 residues. Trimming cost V 3 bases and J 3 bases, with 20 bases left between them. The germline CDR1 and CDR2 sequences are SGDLS and YYNGEE. Drawing the rest from reference TRBV9 and TRBJ2-3, the complete variable domain is DSGVTQTPKHLITATGQRVTLRCSPRSGDLSVYWYQQSLDQGLQFLIQYYNGEERAKGNILERFSAQQFPDLHSELNLSSLELGDSALYFCASSASLRLGGTDTQYFGPGTRLTVL.

This clone was seen a single time. The chain has TRBV2 and TRBJ2-3, with D possibly being TRBD2 (6 bases). Deletions cut 6 bases from V and 7 bases from J, with 11 bases between. Germline V CDR1 and CDR2: SNHLY, FYNNEI. The CDR3 covers 12 residues. The CDR3 nucleotides are TGTGCCAGCAGCAGCCGGGAGTATACGCAGTATTTT. This translates into CASSSREYTQYF.

Here the CDR3 DNA reads TGTGCCAGCAGTTACGACAGTACCGGGGAGCTGTTTTTT. Amino acid sequence: CASSYDSTGELFF. The rearrangement joins TRBV6-5 to TRBJ2-2; D perhaps matches TRBD1 (5 bases). The length of the CDR3 is 13 residues. Looked up from germline, CDR1 is MNHEY and CDR2 is SVGAGI. The V gene lost 2 bases and the J gene lost 5 bases, with 6 bases spanning the gap.

The chain couples TRBV28 to TRBJ1-1; D remains ambiguous. CDR1 and CDR2 from the germline V gene are MDHEN and SYDVKM. The ends were cut back, 1 base at V and 8 bases at J, with 11 bases in the middle. CDR3 size: 13 residues. The CDR3 nucleotides read TGTGCCAGCAGTTTATACGACCACCGAGAAGCTTTCTTT. It encodes CASSLYDHREAFF.

The sample holds one count of this clone. The chain employs TRBV6-5 and TRBJ1-4; 10 bases line up with TRBD1. The germline V gene has CDR1 MNHEY and CDR2 SVGAGI. J lost 7 bases, V lost 4 bases, and 6 bases had no gene match. The CDR3 sequence is 15 residues long. The CDR3 nucleotides are TGTGCCAGCAGTTCTCAGACAGGGGGCGGTGAAAAACTGTTTTTT. Translation gives CASSSQTGGGEKLFF.

This chain uses TRBV9 with TRBJ1-2; 8 nucleotides align to TRBD1. V shed 3 bases and J 5 bases; nucleotides not matched to a gene: 9. Germline V lookup: CDR1 SGDLS, CDR2 YYNGEE. The CDR3 length is 15 residues. DNA for the CDR3: TGTGCCAGCAGCGCGACAGGGGCGGGGTTTTATGGCTACACCTTC. Its translation: CASSATGAGFYGYTF.

This sequence joins TRBV11-3 and TRBJ1-5, with no clear D. Per the germline V gene, CDR1 is SGHNT and CDR2 is YENEEA. This CDR3 is built from 14 residues. V shed 2 bases and J shed 4 bases, with 9 bases lying between them. CDR3 region: CASSLRHHNQPQHF. The CDR3 region has the DNA TGTGCCAGCAGCTTAAGACACCATAATCAGCCCCAGCATTTT.

The chain employs TRBV28 and TRBJ1-2, with 9 positions matching TRBD1. This CDR3 is 13 amino acids long. The V gene's germline CDR1 is MDHEN and CDR2 SYDVKM. The CDR3 DNA follows: TGTGCAACTGAGCCGGGACAGGGCTATGGCTACACCTTC. Encoded protein: CATEPGQGYGYTF.

This clone was seen more than once but under ten times. The gene calls are TRBV5-4 and TRBJ2-5; TRBD2 matches at 9 bases. V lost 2 bases, J lost 1 base, and 3 bases stayed unmatched. From germline, CDR1 is SGHNT and CDR2 YYREEE (reference sequence). The CDR3 is 15 residues long. The CDR3 DNA reads TGTGCCAGCAGCTTTAGCGGGAGTCCCCAAGAGACCCAGTACTTC. Translation gives CASSFSGSPQETQYF.

V is TRBV6-5 and J is TRBJ2-3, with 11 nucleotides matching TRBD1. Trimming took 8 bases from V and 4 from J; bases not matched to a gene: 5. The germline CDR1 and CDR2 sequences are MNHEY and SVGAGI. The length of the CDR3 is 14 residues. The CDR3 coding sequence is TGTGCCAGCTCACCGGGACAGGGGGCAGATACGCAGTATTTT. Its translation: CASSPGQGADTQYF.

J is TRBJ1-4 and V is TRBV6-5; TRBD1 aligns across 8 bases. Per germline, CDR1 MNHEY and CDR2 SVGAGI. Germline trimming cut 5 bases from V and 7 bases from J; bases unmatched to any gene: 9. The CDR3 runs 15 residues. For the CDR3, the DNA is TGTGCCAGCAGTACTCAGGGGGCCCTTTCTGAAAAACTGTTTTTT. This translates into CASSTQGALSEKLFF.

To note about this clone: The same CDR3 also results from other DNA sequences found in this sample. The chain uses TRBV7-9 and TRBJ1-4, with unresolved D. V lost 2 bases to trimming and J lost 8 bases, with 9 bases between them. The CDR3 covers 13 residues. The germline V gene encodes CDR1 SEHNR and CDR2 FQNEAQ (reference sequence). CDR3 sequence: CASSLSSLEKLFF. DNA for the CDR3: TGTGCCAGCAGCTTAAGCAGTTTAGAAAAACTGTTTTTT.

The chain joins TRBV18 to TRBJ1-3, with D uncertain. Germline CDR1 is KGHSH and CDR2 is LQKENI. Trimming cost V 6 bases and J 0 bases, with 12 bases left between them. The CDR3 spans 15 residues. DNA of the CDR3: TGTGCCAGCTCCCCAGGACTTCCCTCTGGAAACACCATATATTTT. Translation: CASSPGLPSGNTIYF.

This chain connects TRBV5-4 to TRBJ2-1; no definite D call. In germline, CDR1 is SGHNT, CDR2 YYREEE (reference sequence). Trimming removed 1 base from V and 0 bases from J, with 2 bases in between. There are 13 residues in the CDR3. CDR3 in amino acids: CASSLSSYNEQFF. The CDR3 DNA follows: TGTGCCAGCAGCTTGAGCTCCTACAATGAGCAGTTCTTC.

The chain is built from TRBV28 and TRBJ1-4; D might be TRBD1 (6 bases). The germline gives CDR1 MDHEN, CDR2 SYDVKM. The length of the CDR3 is 14 residues. V was trimmed by 6 bases and J by 3 bases, leaving 11 bases between them. The chain's CDR3 is CASSPGAPNEKLFF. CDR3 coding DNA: TGTGCCAGCAGCCCAGGGGCGCCTAATGAAAAACTGTTTTTT.

This clone was recorded a few times. The rearrangement uses TRBV5-1 and TRBJ1-2; 8 bases match TRBD1. Trimming took 4 bases from V and 7 from J; bases not matched to a gene: 9. Germline CDR1 SGHRS, CDR2 YFSETQ. This CDR3 has 14 amino acids. The CDR3 DNA reads as TGCGCCAGCAGCCTCGACAGGGGACTAATTGGCTACACCTTC. It yields the protein CASSLDRGLIGYTF. The complete variable domain, with remaining parts taken from reference TRBV5-1 and TRBJ1-2, reads KAGVTQTPRYLIKTRGQQVTLSCSPISGHRSVSWYQQTPGQGLQFLFEYFSETQRNKGNFPGRFSGRQFSNSRSEMNVSTLELGDSALYLCASSLDRGLIGYTFGSGTRLTVV.

The chain recombines TRBV15 with TRBJ2-7, with D unclear. Germline loops: CDR1 LNHNV, CDR2 YYDKDF (reference sequence). The CDR3 length is 13 residues. Between the trimmed V and J ends, which lost 1 base and 3 bases, there was a span of 7 bases. CDR3 sequence: CATSRVYGYEQYF. Written as DNA, the CDR3 is TGTGCCACCAGCAGAGTGTACGGCTACGAGCAGTACTTC.